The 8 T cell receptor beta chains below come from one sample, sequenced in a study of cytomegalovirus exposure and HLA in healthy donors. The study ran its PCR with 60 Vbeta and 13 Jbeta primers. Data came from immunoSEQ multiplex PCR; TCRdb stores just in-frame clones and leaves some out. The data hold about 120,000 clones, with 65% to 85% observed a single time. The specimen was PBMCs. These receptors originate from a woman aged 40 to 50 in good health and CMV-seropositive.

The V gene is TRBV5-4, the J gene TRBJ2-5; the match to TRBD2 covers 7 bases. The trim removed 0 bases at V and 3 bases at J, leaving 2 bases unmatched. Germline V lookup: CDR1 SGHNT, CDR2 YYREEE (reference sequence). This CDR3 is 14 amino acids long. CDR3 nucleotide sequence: TGTGCCAGCAGCTTGGTAGCGGGTGAAGAGACCCAGTACTTC. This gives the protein CASSLVAGEETQYF.

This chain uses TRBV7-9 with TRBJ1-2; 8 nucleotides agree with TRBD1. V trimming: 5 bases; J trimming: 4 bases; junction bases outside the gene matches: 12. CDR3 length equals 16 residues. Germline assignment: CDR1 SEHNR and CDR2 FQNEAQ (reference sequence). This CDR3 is CASSTYTGGGFYGYTF. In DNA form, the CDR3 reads TGTGCCAGCAGCACCTACACAGGGGGTGGGTTCTATGGCTACACCTTC. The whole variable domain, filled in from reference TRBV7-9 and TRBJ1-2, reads DTGVSQNPRHKITKRGQNVTFRCDPISEHNRLYWYRQTLGQGPEFLTYFQNEAQLEKSRLLSDRFSAERPKGSFSTLEIQRTEQGDSAMYLCASSTYTGGGFYGYTFGSGTRLTVV.

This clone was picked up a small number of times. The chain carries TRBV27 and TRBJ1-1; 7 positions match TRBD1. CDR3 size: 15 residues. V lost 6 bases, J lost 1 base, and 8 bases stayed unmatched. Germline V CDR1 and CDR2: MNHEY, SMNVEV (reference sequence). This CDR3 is CASSHDRDRNTEAFF. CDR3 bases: TGTGCCAGCAGCCACGACCGGGACAGGAACACTGAAGCTTTCTTT.

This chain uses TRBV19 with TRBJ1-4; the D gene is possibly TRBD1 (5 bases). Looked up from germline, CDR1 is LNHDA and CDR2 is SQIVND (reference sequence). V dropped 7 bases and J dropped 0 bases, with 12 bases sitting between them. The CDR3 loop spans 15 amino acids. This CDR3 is CASTPGHATNEKLFF. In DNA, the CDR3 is TGTGCCAGTACCCCCGGACATGCAACTAATGAAAAACTGTTTTTT.

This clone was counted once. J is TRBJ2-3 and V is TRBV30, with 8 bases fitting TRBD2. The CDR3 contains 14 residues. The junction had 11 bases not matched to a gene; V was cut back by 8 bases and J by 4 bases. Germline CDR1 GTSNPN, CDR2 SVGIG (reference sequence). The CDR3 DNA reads TGTGCCCGGAACAGCGGGAGCAGCGCAGATACGCAGTATTTT. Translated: CARNSGSSADTQYF. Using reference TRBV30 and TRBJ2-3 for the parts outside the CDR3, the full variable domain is SQTIHQWPATLVQPVGSPLSLECTVEGTSNPNLYWYRQAAGRGLQLLFYSVGIGQISSEVPQNLSASRPQDRQFILSSKKLLLSDSGFYLCARNSGSSADTQYFGPGTRLTVL.

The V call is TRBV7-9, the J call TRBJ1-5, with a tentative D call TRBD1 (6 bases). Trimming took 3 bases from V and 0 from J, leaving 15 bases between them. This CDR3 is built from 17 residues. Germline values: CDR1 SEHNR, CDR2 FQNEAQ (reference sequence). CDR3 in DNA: TGTGCCAGCAGCTTTCAGACAGGCCCCTATAGCAATCAGCCCCAGCATTTT. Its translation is CASSFQTGPYSNQPQHF.

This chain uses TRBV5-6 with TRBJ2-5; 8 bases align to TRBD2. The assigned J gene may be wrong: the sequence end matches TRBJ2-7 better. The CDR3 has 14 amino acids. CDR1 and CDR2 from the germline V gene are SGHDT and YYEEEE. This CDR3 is CASSRRGGEYEQYF. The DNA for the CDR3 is TGTGCCAGCAGCCGACGGGGGGGCGAGTACGAGCAGTACTTC.

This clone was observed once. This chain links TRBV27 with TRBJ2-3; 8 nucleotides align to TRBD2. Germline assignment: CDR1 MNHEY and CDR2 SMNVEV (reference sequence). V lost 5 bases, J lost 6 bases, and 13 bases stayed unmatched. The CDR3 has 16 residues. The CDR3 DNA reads TGTGCCAGCAGTATAATACCGGGAGGGCCGCGGGATACGCAGTATTTT. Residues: CASSIIPGGPRDTQYF.